One and the same sample provided the 18 T cell receptor beta chains below, sequenced in a study of vaccination effects on CD4 cells after COVID-19 (dated by TCRdb to between 2021 and 2022). The antigens of these receptors remain unknown. The library was generated by the immunoSEQ multiplex PCR assay. In TCRdb, the immuneACCESS table is reduced to in-frame sequences with V and J assigned. These tables do not hold every clone; where another copy was compared, an unresolved V gene accounts for under half, and the others remain unexplained. This sample is represented by 24,000 or so clones; 69% of them were singletons. The ten largest account for over 8% of the sample. In the ViraFEST assay, PBMC were stimulated with viral peptide pools, and antigen-specific CD4+ T cell clonotypes were then identified by expansion using TCR sequencing. After approximately 11 days of culture, CD4+ T cells were isolated with the EasySep CD4+ T cell isolation kit. Two doses of either the BNT162b2 or the mRNA-1273 mRNA SARS-CoV-2 vaccine were administered to participants.

Sequencing was performed on CD4+ T cells from PBMCs cultured with SARS-CoV-2 spike peptides, taken after COVID-19 vaccination. According to the study, the label for this sample's cell subset or site signals: SARS-CoV-2 spike overlapping peptide pool stimulation. The receptors shown here come from a human donor who received a COVID-19 vaccine.

CDR3: CSVAIRDRGDYGYTF. CDR3 nucleotide sequence: TGCAGCGTTGCAATCCGGGACAGGGGAGACTATGGCTACACCTTC. V usage is TRBV29-1 and J usage is TRBJ1-2; 10 bases fit TRBD1. This CDR3 is 15 amino acids long. The V gene end was trimmed by 4 bases and the J gene end by 3 bases; junction bases not matched to a gene: 8. CDR1 SQVTM and CDR2 ANQGSEA come from the germline V gene.

In this sample, this clone turned up a few times. The junction departs from the called germline gene at one end, perhaps through a read error. The genes are TRBV9 and TRBJ2-7; 7 positions agree with TRBD2. CDR3 length equals 13 residues. Germline V lookup: CDR1 SGDLS, CDR2 YYNGEE. The CDR3 DNA sequence: TGTGCCAGCAGCCCTAGCGGAGGGCTCGAGCGGTACTTC. This gives the protein CASSPSGGLERYF.

The rearrangement links TRBV29-1 to TRBJ2-7; tentatively, D is TRBD1 (5 bases). Looked up from germline, CDR1 is SQVTM and CDR2 is ANQGSEA. Trimming cost V 7 bases and J 3 bases, with 10 bases left between them. The CDR3 covers 11 residues. The CDR3 region has the DNA TGCAGCGGTGGACACAACTACGAGCAGTACTTC. It specifies CSGGHNYEQYF.

The CDR3 DNA reads as TGTGCCAGTAGTCTCTGGGGGGGGGCTCAGAACACTGAAGCTTTCTTT. This codes for CASSLWGGAQNTEAFF. The chain couples TRBV19 to TRBJ1-1; weak D call: TRBD1 (6 bases). This CDR3 spans 16 amino acids. The V and J ends lost 5 bases and 1 base respectively, with 17 bases between them. The germline CDR1 and CDR2 sequences are LNHDA and SQIVND (reference sequence).

This clone was seen more than once but under ten times. This rearrangement joins TRBV6-5 to TRBJ1-2; 7 bases are a match to TRBD1. This CDR3 contains 13 residues. Germline V CDR1 and CDR2: MNHEY, SVGAGI. The trim removed 7 bases at V and 6 bases at J, leaving 8 bases unmatched. The CDR3 DNA reads TGTGCCAGCAACCTCGGGACAGCCGATGGCTACACCTTC. It yields the protein CASNLGTADGYTF.

CDR3 residues: CASSEQADYGYTF. The CDR3 DNA reads as TGTGCCAGCAGTGAACAGGCCGACTATGGCTACACCTTC. The J gene is TRBJ1-2, the V gene TRBV6-1; D not certain. CDR3 size: 13 residues. Germline V gene sequence: CDR1 MNHNS, CDR2 SASEGT. Deletions cut 2 bases from V and 3 bases from J, with 7 bases between.

J is TRBJ1-6 and V is TRBV7-9; D not certain. V lost 0 bases and J 7 bases, leaving 10 bases between the germline ends. The V gene's germline CDR1 is SEHNR and CDR2 FQNEAQ (reference sequence). CDR3 length equals 15 residues. Here the CDR3 reads CASSLASGVNSPLHF. CDR3 bases: TGTGCCAGCAGCTTAGCGTCCGGGGTAAATTCACCCCTCCACTTT.

The chain employs TRBV19 and TRBJ2-7; TRBD2 aligns across 10 bases. Germline-derived CDR1 and CDR2 are LNHDA and SQIVND (reference sequence). The V segment lost 4 bases and the J segment 7 bases; nucleotides outside the gene matches: 7. This CDR3 is built from 14 residues. CDR3 region: CASSKTSGEKEQYF. DNA of the CDR3: TGTGCCAGTAGTAAAACTAGCGGGGAGAAAGAGCAGTACTTC. Variable domain in full (rest from reference TRBV19 and TRBJ2-7): DGGITQSPKYLFRKEGQNVTLSCEQNLNHDAMYWYRQDPGQGLRLIYYSQIVNDFQKGDIAEGYSVSREKKESFPLTVTSAQKNPTAFYLCASSKTSGEKEQYFGPGTRLTVT.

This clone was counted only a few times. The V and J genes are TRBV5-1 and TRBJ1-4; a weak D match, TRBD1 (6 bases). The germline CDR1 and CDR2 sequences are SGHRS and YFSETQ. Trimming left V 0 bases short and J 8 bases short, with 17 bases between. The CDR3 totals 16 residues. CDR3 amino acids: CASSLEGGAGNEKLFF. CDR3 in DNA: TGCGCCAGCAGCTTGGAAGGGGGGGCGGGTAACGAAAAACTGTTTTTT.

This sequence joins TRBV18 and TRBJ1-5; D is unclear. Germline V gene sequence: CDR1 KGHSH, CDR2 LQKENI. The CDR3 has 15 residues. Deletions cut 4 bases from V and 0 bases from J, with 10 bases between. This CDR3 reads CASSQVRNSNQPQHF. In DNA form, the CDR3 reads TGTGCCAGCTCACAGGTCCGCAATAGCAATCAGCCCCAGCATTTT.

The gene calls are TRBV7-8 and TRBJ1-5; perhaps TRBD1 as D (6 bases). Germline V CDR1 and CDR2: SGHVS, FQNEAQ. Trimming took 1 base from V and 2 from J, leaving 12 bases between them. This CDR3 region has 16 residues. CDR3 protein: CASSLVQGEGNQPQHF. CDR3 in DNA: TGTGCCAGCAGCTTAGTACAGGGAGAGGGCAATCAGCCCCAGCATTTT.

Sample share makes this clone medium-sized. V usage is TRBV5-4 and J usage is TRBJ1-3, with a tentative D call TRBD1 (6 bases). The ends were cut back, 4 bases at V and 0 bases at J, with 14 bases in the middle. The CDR3 consists of 16 residues. Per germline, CDR1 SGHNT and CDR2 YYREEE (reference sequence). The DNA for the CDR3 is TGTGCCAGCAGCACCGGAGGGGGGGCCTCTGGAAACACCATATATTTT. It codes for CASSTGGGASGNTIYF. The complete variable domain, with remaining parts taken from reference TRBV5-4 and TRBJ1-3, reads ETGVTQSPTHLIKTRGQQVTLRCSSQSGHNTVSWYQQALGQGPQFIFQYYREEENGRGNFPPRFSGLQFPNYSSELNVNALELDDSALYLCASSTGGGASGNTIYFGEGSWLTVV.

The V and J genes are TRBV6-1 and TRBJ2-2, with 7 positions matching TRBD2. The trim removed 1 base at V and 7 bases at J, leaving 12 bases unmatched. Germline V gene data show CDR1 as MNHNS and CDR2 as SASEGT. CDR3 length: 17 residues. This chain's CDR3 is CASSEDAGGRYGGELFF. In DNA form, the CDR3 reads TGTGCCAGCAGTGAAGATGCCGGGGGGAGATATGGCGGGGAGCTGTTTTTT.

Here the CDR3 reads CASGLVLKGSNQPQHF. CDR3 nucleotides: TGTGCTAGTGGTTTGGTACTGAAGGGCAGCAATCAGCCCCAGCATTTT. This sequence joins TRBV12-5 and TRBJ1-5; D remains unclear. Germline values: CDR1 LGHNT, CDR2 FRNRAP. Deletions cut 0 bases from V and 1 base from J, with 10 bases between. The CDR3 contains 16 residues.

This clone has just a few counts. The chain joins TRBV19 to TRBJ2-1; D is unresolved. V lost 4 bases and J lost 1, with 8 bases in between. Germline loops: CDR1 LNHDA, CDR2 SQIVND (reference sequence). The CDR3 has 14 residues. The CDR3 reads CASSTIGSYNEQFF. The CDR3 DNA is TGTGCCAGTAGTACAATAGGGTCCTACAATGAGCAGTTCTTC.

The rearrangement uses TRBV29-1 and TRBJ1-2, with 9 positions matching TRBD1. V trimming: 7 bases; J trimming: 8 bases; junction bases outside the gene matches: 8. The germline V gene encodes CDR1 SQVTM and CDR2 ANQGSEA. There are 12 residues in the CDR3. This chain's CDR3 is CSAVGDRDGYTF. The DNA of the CDR3 is TGCAGCGCTGTAGGGGACAGGGACGGCTACACCTTC.

In this sample, this clone turned up once. This chain uses TRBV4-2 with TRBJ2-5; TRBD2 aligns across 11 bases. This CDR3 spans 15 amino acids. Trimming took 4 bases from V and 2 from J; bases not matched to a gene: 3. Per germline, CDR1 LGHNA and CDR2 YNFKEQ. The CDR3 reads CASSPTSGVQETQYF. CDR3 DNA: TGTGCCAGCAGCCCGACTAGCGGGGTACAAGAGACCCAGTACTTC.

This sequence joins TRBV4-1 and TRBJ2-5; 9 nucleotides align to TRBD1. The CDR3 runs 18 residues. V dropped 0 bases and J dropped 5; count of bases not matched to a gene: 13. The V gene's germline CDR1 is MGHRA and CDR2 YSYEKL. CDR3 in amino acids: CASSQEYNSTGGLETQYF. The CDR3 nucleotides read TGCGCCAGCAGCCAAGAGTACAACTCTACAGGGGGCTTGGAGACCCAGTACTTC.